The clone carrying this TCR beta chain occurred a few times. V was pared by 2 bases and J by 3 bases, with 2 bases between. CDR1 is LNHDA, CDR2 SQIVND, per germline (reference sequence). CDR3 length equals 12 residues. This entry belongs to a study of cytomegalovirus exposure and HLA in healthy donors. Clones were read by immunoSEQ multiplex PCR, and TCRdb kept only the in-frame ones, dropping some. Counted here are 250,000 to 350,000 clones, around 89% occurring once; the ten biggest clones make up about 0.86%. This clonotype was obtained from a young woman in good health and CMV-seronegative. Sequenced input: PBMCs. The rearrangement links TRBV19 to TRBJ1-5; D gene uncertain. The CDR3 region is CASSIHNQPQHF. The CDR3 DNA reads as TGTGCCAGTAGTATACACAATCAGCCCCAGCATTTT.